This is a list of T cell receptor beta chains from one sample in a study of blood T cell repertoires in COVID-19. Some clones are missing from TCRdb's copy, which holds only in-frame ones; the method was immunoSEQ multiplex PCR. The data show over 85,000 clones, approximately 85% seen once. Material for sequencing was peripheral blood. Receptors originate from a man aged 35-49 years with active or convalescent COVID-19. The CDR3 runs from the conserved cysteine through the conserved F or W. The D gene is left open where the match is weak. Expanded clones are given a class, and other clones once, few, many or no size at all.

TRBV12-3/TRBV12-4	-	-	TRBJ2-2	TGTGCCAGCAGTTTGAAACGGACCGGGGAGCTGTTTTTT	CASSLKRTGELFF
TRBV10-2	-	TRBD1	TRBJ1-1	TGCGCCAGCAGTGAATCAGGGGCAGGGGGCCGGGCTGAAGCTTTCTTT	CASSESGAGGRAEAFF
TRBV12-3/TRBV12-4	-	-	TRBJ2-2	TGTGCCAGCAGCCGAACAGCCACCGGGGAGCTGTTTTTT	CASSRTATGELFF
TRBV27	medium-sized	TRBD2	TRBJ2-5	TGTGCCAGCAGTTCGGTTAGCGGGGCCCCCCAGACCCAGTACTTC	CASSSVSGAPQTQYF
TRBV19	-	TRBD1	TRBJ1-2	TGTGCCGGTAGACAGGGGGCGAATTATGGCTACACCTTC	CAGRQGANYGYTF
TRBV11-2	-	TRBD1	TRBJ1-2	TGTGCCAGCAGCCGGGACAGCTACTATGGCTACACCTTC	CASSRDSYYGYTF
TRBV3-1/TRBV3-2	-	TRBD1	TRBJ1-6	TGTGCCAGCAGCCAAGTGGCTGGGACAGGGGTCAATTCACCCCTCCACTTT	CASSQVAGTGVNSPLHF
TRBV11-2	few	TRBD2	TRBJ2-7	TGTGCCAGCAGCTTAGATCTCACCAGCGGGGCACCCTCCCCGATGTACGAGCAGTACTTC	CASSLDLTSGAPSPMYEQYF
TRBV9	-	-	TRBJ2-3	TGTGCCAGCAGCGTAGGACACACAGATACGCAGTATTTT	CASSVGHTDTQYF
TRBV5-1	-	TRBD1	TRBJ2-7	TGCGCCAGCAGCCCCGGACAGGGAATAAGGGAGCAGTACTTC	CASSPGQGIREQYF
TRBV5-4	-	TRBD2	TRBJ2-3	TGTGCCAGCAGCTTACGGCGGGGGGGCCGAACAGATACGCAGTATTTT	CASSLRRGGRTDTQYF
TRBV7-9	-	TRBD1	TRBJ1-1	TGTGCCAGCAGCTCCCAGGGGGGTTTCTACACTGAAGCTTTCTTT	CASSSQGGFYTEAFF
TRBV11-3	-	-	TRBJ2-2	TGTGCCAGCAGCCCTATGCGGGGGCGCACCGGGGAGCTGTTTTTT	CASSPMRGRTGELFF
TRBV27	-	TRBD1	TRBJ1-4	TGTGCCAGCAGCAGGGGTGGACAGGGGGTCGCTAATGAAAAACTGTTTTTT	CASSRGGQGVANEKLFF
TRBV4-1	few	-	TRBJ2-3	TGCGCCAGCAGCCAAGTAGGCACAGATACGCAGTATTTT	CASSQVGTDTQYF
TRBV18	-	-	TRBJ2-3	TGTGCCAGCTCACCAGCGGGGGCGCCTGGAGATACGCAGTATTTT	CASSPAGAPGDTQYF
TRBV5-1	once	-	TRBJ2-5	TGCGCCAGCAGCTTGGGATCGGCAGGAAAAGAGACCCAGTACTTC	CASSLGSAGKETQYF
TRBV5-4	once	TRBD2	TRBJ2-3	TGTGCCAGCAGCCCGAAGTCTAGCGGTAACACAGATACGCAGTATTTT	CASSPKSSGNTDTQYF
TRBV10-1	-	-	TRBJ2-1	TGCGCCAGCAGTGAGCGGCTGGCAGGGGTTCGCAATGAGCAGTTCTTC	CASSERLAGVRNEQFF
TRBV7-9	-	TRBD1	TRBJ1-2	TGTGCCAGCACAAAACAGGGGATGTATGGCTACACCTTC	CASTKQGMYGYTF
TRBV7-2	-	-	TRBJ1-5	TGTGCCAGCAGCTTAAGTTCGGGGGGCGGTCAGCCCCAGCATTTT	CASSLSSGGGQPQHF
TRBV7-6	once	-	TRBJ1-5	TGTGCCAGCAGCCCAAGGGGTGGCAATCAGCCCCAGCATTTT	CASSPRGGNQPQHF
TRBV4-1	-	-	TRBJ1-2	TGCGCCAGCAGCCCCGGGGGGCGGTACTTCAACTATGGCTACACCTTC	CASSPGGRYFNYGYTF
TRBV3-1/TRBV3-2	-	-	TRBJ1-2	TGTGCCAGCAGCCAACAGGCGTATAACTATGGCTACACCTTC	CASSQQAYNYGYTF
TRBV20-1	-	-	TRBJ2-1	TGCAGTGCTAGACAGGGCTATGAGCAGTTCTTC	CSARQGYEQFF
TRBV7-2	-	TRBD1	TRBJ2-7	TGTGCCAGCAGCTTCCAGGGACAGGGAATCTCCTACGAGCAGTACTTC	CASSFQGQGISYEQYF
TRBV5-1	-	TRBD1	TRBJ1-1	TGCGCCAGCAAGACAGGGGGAGGTGGGAACACTGAAGCTTTCTTT	CASKTGGGGNTEAFF
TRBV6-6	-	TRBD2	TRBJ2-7	TGTGCCAGCAGTACGCGCGCGGGGGGCCCCTACGAGCAGTACTTC	CASSTRAGGPYEQYF
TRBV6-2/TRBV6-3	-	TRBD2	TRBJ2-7	TGTGCCAGCAGTCCCGGACTAGCGGGGAGTGGCGAGCAGTACTTC	CASSPGLAGSGEQYF
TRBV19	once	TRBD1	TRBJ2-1	TGTGCCAGTAGTCGGACAGGGGTAGTATCCTACAATGAGCAGTTCTTC	CASSRTGVVSYNEQFF
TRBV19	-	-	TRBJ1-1	TGTGCCAGCGCCGGCGTCGAGACAGGTCGTACTGAAGCTTTCTTT	CASAGVETGRTEAFF
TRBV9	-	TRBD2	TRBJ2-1	TGTGCCCGGAGGACTAGCGGTCACAATGAGCAGTTCTTC	CARRTSGHNEQFF
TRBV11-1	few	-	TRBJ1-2	TGTGCCAGCAGCTTACAGCGAAGCTATGGCTACACCTTC	CASSLQRSYGYTF
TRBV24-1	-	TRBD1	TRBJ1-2	TGTGCCACCAGCAAGGGGGCTTGGGGCTACACCTTC	CATSKGAWGYTF
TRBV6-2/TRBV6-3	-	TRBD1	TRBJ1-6	TGTGCCAGCAGTTCCGGACAGGAGAAGTATAATTCACCCCTCCACTTT	CASSSGQEKYNSPLHF
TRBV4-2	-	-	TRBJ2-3	TGTGCCAGCAGCCCAGGGGGGCTCAGCACAGATACGCAGTATTTT	CASSPGGLSTDTQYF
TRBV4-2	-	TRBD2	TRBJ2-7	TGTGCCAGCAGCCAAGATCCCCTTGGGGCTAGCGGGAGGACCAGCTCCTACGAGCAGTACTTC	CASSQDPLGASGRTSSYEQYF
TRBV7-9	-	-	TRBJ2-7	TGTGCCAGCAGCTCGGGATCCACCTACGAGCAGTACTTC	CASSSGSTYEQYF
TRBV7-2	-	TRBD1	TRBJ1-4	TGTGCCAGCAGCCCGGACAGGGGGGACGAAAAACTGTTTTTT	CASSPDRGDEKLFF
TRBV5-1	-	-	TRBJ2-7	TGCGCCAGCAGCCAGGACGGGAGTGGCCTCTACGAGCAGTACTTC	CASSQDGSGLYEQYF
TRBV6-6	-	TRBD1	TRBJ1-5	TGTGCCAGCAGTCCTGGGACAGGGGGCGCGGGACAGCCCCAGCATTTT	CASSPGTGGAGQPQHF